This T cell receptor beta chain was sequenced for a study of blood T cell repertoires in COVID-19. On the study more broadly: Samples taken during acute and convalescent COVID-19 were collected in the United States, Italy and Spain. T cells, B-cell-depleted T cells, or PBMCs provided the cDNA or gDNA that served as material.

CDR1 MNHEY and CDR2 SVGAGI come from the germline V gene. The CDR3 contains 13 residues. V dropped 6 bases and J dropped 5 bases, with 11 bases sitting between them. Sequenced by immunoSEQ multiplex PCR; TCRdb stores in-frame clones only, minus some. Of approximately 160,000 clones listed, approximately 81% are singletons. Sequencing input: peripheral blood. The receptor comes from a man between 18 and 35 years old with active or convalescent COVID-19. The chain combines TRBV6-5 with TRBJ2-1; D is perhaps TRBD2 (5 bases). CDR3 nucleotide sequence: TGTGCCAGCAGAGGCAGCGGAAACAATGAGCAGTTCTTC. This encodes CASRGSGNNEQFF.